This T cell receptor (beta chain) stems from a study of blood T cell repertoires in COVID-19. V was pared by 2 bases and J by 2 bases, with 4 bases of the junction left unmatched. The CDR3 length is 16 residues. Germline V gene sequence: CDR1 SGHKS, CDR2 YYEKEE (reference sequence). The repertoire was sequenced with immunoSEQ multiplex PCR; TCRdb's copy has only in-frame clones and lacks some. The data show about 190,000 clones, roughly 80% seen once. There are a few counts of this clone. V and J are TRBV5-5 and TRBJ1-6, with 7 bases matching TRBD1. The TCR sequence derives from a woman aged 50 to 60 with acute or convalescent COVID-19. Source material: peripheral blood. CDR3 bases: TGTGCCAGCAGCTTCCGAGGGGGCGCCTATAATTCACCCCTCCACTTT. Translated, it gives CASSFRGGAYNSPLHF.